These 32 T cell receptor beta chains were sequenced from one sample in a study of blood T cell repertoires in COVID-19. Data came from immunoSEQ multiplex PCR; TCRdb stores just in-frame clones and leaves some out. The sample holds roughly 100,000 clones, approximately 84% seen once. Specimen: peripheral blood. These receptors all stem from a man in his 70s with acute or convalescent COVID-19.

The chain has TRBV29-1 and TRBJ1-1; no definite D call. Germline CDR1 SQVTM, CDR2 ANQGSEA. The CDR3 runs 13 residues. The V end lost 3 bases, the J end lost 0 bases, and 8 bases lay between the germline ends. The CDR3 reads CSVDEAVNTEAFF. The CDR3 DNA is TGCAGCGTTGACGAGGCAGTGAACACTGAAGCTTTCTTT.

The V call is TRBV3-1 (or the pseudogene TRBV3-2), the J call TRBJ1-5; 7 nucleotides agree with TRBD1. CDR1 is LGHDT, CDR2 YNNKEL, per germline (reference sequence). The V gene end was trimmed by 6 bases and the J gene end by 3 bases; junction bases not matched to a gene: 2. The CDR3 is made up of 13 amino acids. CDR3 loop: CASRGQPNQPQHF. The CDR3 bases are TGTGCCAGCAGGGGACAGCCCAATCAGCCCCAGCATTTT.

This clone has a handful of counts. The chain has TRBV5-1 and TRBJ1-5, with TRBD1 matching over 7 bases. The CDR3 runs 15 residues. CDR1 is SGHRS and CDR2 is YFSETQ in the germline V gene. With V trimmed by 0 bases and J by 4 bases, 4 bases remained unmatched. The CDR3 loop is CASSLEGGGNQPQHF. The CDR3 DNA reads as TGCGCCAGCAGCTTGGAAGGGGGCGGTAATCAGCCCCAGCATTTT.

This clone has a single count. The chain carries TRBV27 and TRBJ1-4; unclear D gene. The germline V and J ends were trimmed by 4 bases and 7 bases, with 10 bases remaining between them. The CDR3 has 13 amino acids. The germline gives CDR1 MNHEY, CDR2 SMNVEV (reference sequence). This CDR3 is CASSSREGEKLFF. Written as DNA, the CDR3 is TGTGCCAGCAGTTCCCGCGAGGGTGAAAAACTGTTTTTT.

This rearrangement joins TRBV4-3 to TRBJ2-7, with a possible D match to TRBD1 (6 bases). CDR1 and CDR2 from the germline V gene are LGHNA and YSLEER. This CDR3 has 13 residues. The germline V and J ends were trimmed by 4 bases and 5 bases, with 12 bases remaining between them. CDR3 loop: CASSLPGHDEQYF. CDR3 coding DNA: TGCGCCAGCAGCCTCCCGGGACACGACGAGCAGTACTTC.

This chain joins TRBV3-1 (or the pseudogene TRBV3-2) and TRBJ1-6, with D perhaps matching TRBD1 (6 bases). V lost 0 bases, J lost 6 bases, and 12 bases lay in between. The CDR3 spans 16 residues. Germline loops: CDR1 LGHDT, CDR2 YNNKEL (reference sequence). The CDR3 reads CASSQDPTGFNSPLHF. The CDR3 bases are TGTGCCAGCAGCCAAGACCCCACAGGGTTTAATTCACCCCTCCACTTT.

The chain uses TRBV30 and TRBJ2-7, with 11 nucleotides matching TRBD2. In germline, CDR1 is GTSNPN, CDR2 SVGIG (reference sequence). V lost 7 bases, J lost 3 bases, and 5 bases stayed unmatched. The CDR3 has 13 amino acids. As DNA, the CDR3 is TGTGCCTCTCAGACTAGCGGGGTCTACGAGCAGTACTTC. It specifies CASQTSGVYEQYF.

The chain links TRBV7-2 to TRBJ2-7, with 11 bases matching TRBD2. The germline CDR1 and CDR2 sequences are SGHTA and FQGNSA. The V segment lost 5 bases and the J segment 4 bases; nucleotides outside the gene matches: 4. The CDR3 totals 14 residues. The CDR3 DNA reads TGTGCCAGCAGCGGGACTAGCGGAACTTACGAGCAGTACTTC. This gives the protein CASSGTSGTYEQYF. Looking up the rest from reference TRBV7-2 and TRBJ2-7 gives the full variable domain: GAGVSQSPSNKVTEKGKDVELRCDPISGHTALYWYRQSLGQGLEFLIYFQGNSAPDKSGLPSDRFSAERTGGSVSTLTIQRTQQEDSAVYLCASSGTSGTYEQYFGPGTRLTVT.

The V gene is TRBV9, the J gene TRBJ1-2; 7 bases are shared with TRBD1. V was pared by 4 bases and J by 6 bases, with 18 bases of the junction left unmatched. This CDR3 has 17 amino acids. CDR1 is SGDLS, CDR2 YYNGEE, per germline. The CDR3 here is CASSTMKQGRLQNGYTF. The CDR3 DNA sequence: TGTGCCAGCAGCACAATGAAACAGGGGAGGCTACAGAATGGCTACACCTTC.

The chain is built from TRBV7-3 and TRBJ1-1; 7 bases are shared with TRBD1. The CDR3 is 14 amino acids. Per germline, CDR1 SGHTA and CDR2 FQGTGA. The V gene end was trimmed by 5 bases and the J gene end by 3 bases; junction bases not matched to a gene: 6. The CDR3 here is CASSIQGKDTEAFF. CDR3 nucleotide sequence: TGTGCCAGCAGCATACAGGGGAAGGACACTGAAGCTTTCTTT.

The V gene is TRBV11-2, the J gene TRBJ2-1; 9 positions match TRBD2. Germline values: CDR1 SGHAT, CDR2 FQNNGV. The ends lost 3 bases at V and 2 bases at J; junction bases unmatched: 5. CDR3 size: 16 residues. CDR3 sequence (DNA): TGTGCCAGCAGCTTGACTAGCGGATCGACCTACAATGAGCAGTTCTTC. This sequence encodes CASSLTSGSTYNEQFF.

CDR3 coding DNA: TGTGCTAGTGGTCCCCCCAACAGGTTGAACACTGAAGCTTTCTTT. It codes for CASGPPNRLNTEAFF. J is TRBJ1-1 and V is TRBV12-5, with D possibly being TRBD1 (5 bases). This CDR3 contains 15 residues. The V end was cut by 5 bases, the J end by 0 bases, with 13 bases between. CDR1 is LGHNT, CDR2 FRNRAP, per germline. Variable domain in full (rest from reference TRBV12-5 and TRBJ1-1): DARVTQTPRHKVTEMGQEVTMRCQPILGHNTVFWYRQTMMQGLELLAYFRNRAPLDDSGMPKDRFSAEMPDATLATLKIQPSEPRDSAVYFCASGPPNRLNTEAFFGQGTRLTVV.

CDR3 loop: CASSSQGRRDQPQHF. The CDR3 DNA is TGTGCCAGCAGCTCGCAGGGTAGGAGAGATCAGCCCCAGCATTTT. The genes are TRBV7-2 and TRBJ1-5, with D possibly TRBD1 on 5 matching bases. V shed 4 bases and J shed 5 bases, with 15 bases lying between them. This CDR3 region has 15 residues. From germline, CDR1 is SGHTA and CDR2 FQGNSA.

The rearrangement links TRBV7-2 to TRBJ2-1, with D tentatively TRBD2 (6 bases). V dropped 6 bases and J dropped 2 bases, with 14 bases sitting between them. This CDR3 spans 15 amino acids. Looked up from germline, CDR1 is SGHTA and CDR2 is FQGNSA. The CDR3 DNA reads TGTGCCAGCAGTTTTACGGGACTTACCTACAATGAGCAGTTCTTC. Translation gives CASSFTGLTYNEQFF.

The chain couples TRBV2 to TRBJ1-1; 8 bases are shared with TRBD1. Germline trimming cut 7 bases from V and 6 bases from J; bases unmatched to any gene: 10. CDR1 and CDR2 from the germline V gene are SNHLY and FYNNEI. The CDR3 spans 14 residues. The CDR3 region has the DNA TGTGCCAGCAAAGGAAACCAGGGGGCCTCTGAAGCTTTCTTT. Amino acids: CASKGNQGASEAFF. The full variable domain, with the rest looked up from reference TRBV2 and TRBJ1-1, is EPEVTQTPSHQVTQMGQEVILRCVPISNHLYFYWYRQILGQKVEFLVSFYNNEISEKSEIFDDQFSVERPDGSNFTLKIRSTKLEDSAMYFCASKGNQGASEAFFGQGTRLTVV.

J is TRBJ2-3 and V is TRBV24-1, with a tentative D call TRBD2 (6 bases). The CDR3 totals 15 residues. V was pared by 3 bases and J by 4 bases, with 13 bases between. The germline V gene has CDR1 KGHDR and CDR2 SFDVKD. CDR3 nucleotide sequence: TGTGCCACCAGTGATCAGGGTACGGGGGCAGATACGCAGTATTTT. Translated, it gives CATSDQGTGADTQYF.

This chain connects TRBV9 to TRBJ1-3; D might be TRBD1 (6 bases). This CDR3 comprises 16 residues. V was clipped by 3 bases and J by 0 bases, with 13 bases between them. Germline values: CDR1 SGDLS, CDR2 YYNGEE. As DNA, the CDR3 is TGTGCCAGCAGCGGATTGGACAGTCTCTCTGGAAACACCATATATTTT. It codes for CASSGLDSLSGNTIYF.

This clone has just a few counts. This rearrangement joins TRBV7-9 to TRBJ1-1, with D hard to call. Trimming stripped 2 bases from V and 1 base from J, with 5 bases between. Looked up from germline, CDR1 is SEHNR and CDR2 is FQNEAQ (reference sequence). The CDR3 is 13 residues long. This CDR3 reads CASSLSRNTEAFF. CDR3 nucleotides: TGTGCCAGCAGCTTATCCAGGAACACTGAAGCTTTCTTT.

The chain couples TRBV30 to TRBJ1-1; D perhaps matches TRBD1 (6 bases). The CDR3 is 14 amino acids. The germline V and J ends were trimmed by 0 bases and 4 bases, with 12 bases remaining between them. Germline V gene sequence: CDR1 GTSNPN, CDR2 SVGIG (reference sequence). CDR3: CAWSVGTRTTEAFF. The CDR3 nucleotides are TGTGCCTGGAGTGTCGGGACAAGGACCACTGAAGCTTTCTTT.

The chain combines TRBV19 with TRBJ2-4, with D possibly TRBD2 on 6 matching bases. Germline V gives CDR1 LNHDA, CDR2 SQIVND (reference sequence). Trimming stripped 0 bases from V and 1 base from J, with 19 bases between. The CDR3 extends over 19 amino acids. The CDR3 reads CASSIDPRRDPRAKNIQYF. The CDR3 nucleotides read TGTGCCAGTAGTATAGACCCCCGGCGGGACCCCCGCGCCAAAAACATTCAGTACTTC.

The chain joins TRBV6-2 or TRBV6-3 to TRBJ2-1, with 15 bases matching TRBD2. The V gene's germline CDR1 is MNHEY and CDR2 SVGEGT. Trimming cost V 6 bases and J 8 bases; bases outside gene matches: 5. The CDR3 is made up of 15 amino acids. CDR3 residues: CASSQGLAGGDEQFF. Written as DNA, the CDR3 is TGTGCCAGCAGCCAGGGACTAGCGGGAGGCGATGAGCAGTTCTTC.

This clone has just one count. The CDR3 region is CASGQGSYEQYF. CDR3 in DNA: TGTGCCTCGGGACAGGGTTCCTACGAGCAGTACTTC. The chain couples TRBV30 to TRBJ2-7, with 9 nucleotides matching TRBD1. This CDR3 is 12 amino acids long. The V segment lost 7 bases and the J segment 1 base; nucleotides outside the gene matches: 2. CDR1 and CDR2 from the germline V gene are GTSNPN and SVGIG (reference sequence).

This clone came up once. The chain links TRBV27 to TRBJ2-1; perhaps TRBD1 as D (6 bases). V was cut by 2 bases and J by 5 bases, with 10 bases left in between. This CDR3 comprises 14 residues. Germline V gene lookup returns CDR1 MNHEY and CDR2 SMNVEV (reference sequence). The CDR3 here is CASSLNRANNEQFF. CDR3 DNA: TGTGCCAGCAGTTTAAACAGGGCCAACAATGAGCAGTTCTTC.

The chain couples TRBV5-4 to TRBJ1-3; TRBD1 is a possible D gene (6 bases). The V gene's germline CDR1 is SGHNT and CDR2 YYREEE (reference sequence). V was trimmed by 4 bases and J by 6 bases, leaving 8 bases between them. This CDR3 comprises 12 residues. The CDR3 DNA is TGTGCCAGCAGCCAGGGACAAAACACCATATATTTT. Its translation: CASSQGQNTIYF.

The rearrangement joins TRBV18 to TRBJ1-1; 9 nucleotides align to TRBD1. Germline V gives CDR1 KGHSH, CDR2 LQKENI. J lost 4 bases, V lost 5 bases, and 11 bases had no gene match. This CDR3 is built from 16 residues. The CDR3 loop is CASSLGTGRISTEAFF. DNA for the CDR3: TGTGCCAGCTCATTAGGGACAGGGAGGATCTCCACTGAAGCTTTCTTT.

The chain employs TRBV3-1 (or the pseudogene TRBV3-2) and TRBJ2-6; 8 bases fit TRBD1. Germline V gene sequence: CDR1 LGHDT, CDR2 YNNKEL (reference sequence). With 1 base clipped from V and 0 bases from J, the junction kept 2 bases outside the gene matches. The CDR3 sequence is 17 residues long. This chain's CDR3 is CASSQGQGISGANVLTF. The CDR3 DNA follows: TGTGCCAGCAGCCAAGGACAGGGGATCTCTGGGGCCAACGTCCTGACTTTC.

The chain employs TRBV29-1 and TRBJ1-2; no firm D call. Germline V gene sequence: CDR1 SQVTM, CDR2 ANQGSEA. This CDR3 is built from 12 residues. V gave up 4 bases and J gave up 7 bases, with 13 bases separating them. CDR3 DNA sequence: TGCAGCGTTGGGAGGTGGGATACTGGCTACACCTTC. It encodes CSVGRWDTGYTF. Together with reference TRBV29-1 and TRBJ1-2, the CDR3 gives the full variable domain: SAVISQKPSRDICQRGTSLTIQCQVDSQVTMMFWYRQQPGQSLTLIATANQGSEATYESGFVIDKFPISRPNLTFSTLTVSNMSPEDSSIYLCSVGRWDTGYTFGSGTRLTVV.

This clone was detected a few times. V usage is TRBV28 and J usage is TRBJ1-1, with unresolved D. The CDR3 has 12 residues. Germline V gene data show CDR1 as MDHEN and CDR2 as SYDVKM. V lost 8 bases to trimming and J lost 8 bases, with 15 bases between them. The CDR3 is CASGRTTNEAFF. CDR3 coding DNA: TGTGCCAGCGGCCGAACGACAAACGAAGCTTTCTTT.

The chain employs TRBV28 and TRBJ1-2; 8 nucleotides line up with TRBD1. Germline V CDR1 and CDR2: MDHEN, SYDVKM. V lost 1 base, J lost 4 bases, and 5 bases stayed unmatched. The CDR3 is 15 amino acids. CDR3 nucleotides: TGTGCCAGCAGTTTATCCAGGGGGCTTGTCTATGGCTACACCTTC. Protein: CASSLSRGLVYGYTF.

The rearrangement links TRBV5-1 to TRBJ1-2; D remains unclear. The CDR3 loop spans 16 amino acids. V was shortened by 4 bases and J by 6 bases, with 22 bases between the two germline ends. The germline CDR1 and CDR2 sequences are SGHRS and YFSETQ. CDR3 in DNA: TGCGCCAGCAGCGCGGGAAGGTCACGGGGTGGAAATGGCTACACCTTC. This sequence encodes CASSAGRSRGGNGYTF. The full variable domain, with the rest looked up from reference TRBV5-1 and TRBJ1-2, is KAGVTQTPRYLIKTRGQQVTLSCSPISGHRSVSWYQQTPGQGLQFLFEYFSETQRNKGNFPGRFSGRQFSNSRSEMNVSTLELGDSALYLCASSAGRSRGGNGYTFGSGTRLTVV.

The CDR3 reads CASRGDREISEQYF. CDR3 bases: TGTGCCAGCAGGGGGGACAGGGAAATCTCCGAGCAGTACTTC. The rearrangement links TRBV6-6 to TRBJ2-7; 9 bases align to TRBD1. The CDR3 totals 14 residues. With 6 bases clipped from V and 6 bases from J, the junction kept 9 bases outside the gene matches. The V gene's germline CDR1 is MNHNY and CDR2 SVGAGI (reference sequence).

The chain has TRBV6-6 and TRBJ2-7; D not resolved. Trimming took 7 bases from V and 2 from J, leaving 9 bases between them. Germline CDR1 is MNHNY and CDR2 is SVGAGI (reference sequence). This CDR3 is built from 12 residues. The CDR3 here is CASTPNAYEQYF. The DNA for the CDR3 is TGTGCCAGCACCCCCAATGCCTACGAGCAGTACTTC.